One sample yielded the 10 T cell receptor beta chains listed below, sequenced in a study of T cell changes during pregnancy in multiple sclerosis. Data came from immunoSEQ multiplex PCR; TCRdb stores just in-frame clones and leaves some out. The repertoire holds about 64,000 clones, with 80% to 95% as singletons. The sequenced sample was peripheral blood, obtained in the second trimester of pregnancy. The receptors come from a female donor in good health, enrolled as a control in a pregnancy study.

The chain recombines TRBV7-2 with TRBJ2-5; D gene unclear. Between the trimmed V and J ends, which lost 5 bases and 5 bases, there was a span of 15 bases. Germline V gene sequence: CDR1 SGHTA, CDR2 FQGNSA. CDR3 length: 14 residues. The CDR3 DNA reads TGTGCCAGCAGCCTAAATAGCATTAAGGAGACCCAGTACTTC. This encodes CASSLNSIKETQYF.

The V gene is TRBV15, the J gene TRBJ1-4, with D perhaps matching TRBD1 (5 bases). Per the germline V gene, CDR1 is LNHNV and CDR2 is YYDKDF (reference sequence). Trimming removed 4 bases at V and 3 bases at J, with 9 bases between. This CDR3 contains 14 residues. CDR3: CATSTTGPNEKLFF. The CDR3 DNA reads TGTGCCACCAGCACTACAGGCCCTAATGAAAAACTGTTTTTT. Variable domain in full (rest from reference TRBV15 and TRBJ1-4): DAMVIQNPRYQVTQFGKPVTLSCSQTLNHNVMYWYQQKSSQAPKLLFHYYDKDFNNEADTPDNFQSRRPNTSFCFLDIRSPGLGDTAMYLCATSTTGPNEKLFFGSGTQLSVL.

There are a few counts of this clone. This sequence joins TRBV6-1 and TRBJ1-1; no definite D call. The CDR3 length is 13 residues. With 5 bases removed from V and 1 base from J, the gap between germline ends came to 8 bases. Germline values: CDR1 MNHNS, CDR2 SASEGT. In DNA, the CDR3 is TGTGCCAGCAGTCGACTTGAGAACACTGAAGCTTTCTTT. Translated, it gives CASSRLENTEAFF.

The rearrangement uses TRBV6-5 and TRBJ1-1; 10 nucleotides match TRBD1. The CDR3 consists of 15 residues. From germline, CDR1 is MNHEY and CDR2 SVGAGI. J was trimmed by 1 base and V by 4 bases; bases with no gene match: 3. The CDR3 nucleotides read TGTGCCAGCAGTTGGGACAGGGGTTCGAACACTGAAGCTTTCTTT. This codes for CASSWDRGSNTEAFF.

This clone was seen a handful of times. The gene calls are TRBV15 and TRBJ2-2, with D perhaps matching TRBD2 (6 bases). Germline V gene sequence: CDR1 LNHNV, CDR2 YYDKDF (reference sequence). Trimming pared 0 bases from V and 6 bases from J, leaving 14 bases between. The CDR3 sequence is 16 residues long. The CDR3 here is CATSRDQGLRAGELFF. Here the CDR3 DNA reads TGTGCCACCAGCAGAGATCAAGGACTACGGGCCGGGGAGCTGTTTTTT.

The rearrangement joins TRBV9 to TRBJ2-2, with TRBD2 matching over 7 bases. CDR1 and CDR2 from the germline V gene are SGDLS and YYNGEE. After removal of 2 bases from V and 8 bases from J, the junction contained 9 bases not matched to a gene. CDR3 size: 15 residues. The CDR3 DNA sequence: TGTGCCAGCAGCGTGGGAGGGTCGGCCAGGGGGGAGCTGTTTTTT. Encoded protein: CASSVGGSARGELFF.

The chain is built from TRBV7-8 and TRBJ1-5; D not certain. Trimming pared 4 bases from V and 9 bases from J, leaving 16 bases between. The CDR3 totals 14 residues. CDR1 is SGHVS, CDR2 FQNEAQ, per germline. The CDR3 DNA sequence: TGTGCCAGCAGCTCCGGACGGGGTGTTGCGCCCCAGCATTTT. Encoded protein: CASSSGRGVAPQHF.

The chain links TRBV4-1 to TRBJ2-3; D possibly corresponds to TRBD2 (5 bases). CDR3 size: 15 residues. V lost 6 bases and J lost 1, with 14 bases in between. Germline lookup yields CDR1 MGHRA and CDR2 YSYEKL. In nucleotides, the CDR3 is TGCGCCAGCAGTAAACGAGCGGAGGGCACAGATACGCAGTATTTT. It encodes CASSKRAEGTDTQYF.

This chain connects TRBV6-5 to TRBJ2-7, with D possibly TRBD2 on 6 matching bases. Trimming stripped 6 bases from V and 11 bases from J, with 14 bases between. This CDR3 spans 11 amino acids. Germline assignment: CDR1 MNHEY and CDR2 SVGAGI. In DNA form, the CDR3 reads TGTGCCAGCAGCGGTACTAGCAAAAAGTACTTC. Translating it yields CASSGTSKKYF.

J is TRBJ2-1 and V is TRBV18, with 11 bases aligning to TRBD2. Trimming removed 2 bases from V and 3 bases from J; junction bases left unmatched: 0. CDR1 and CDR2 (germline): KGHSH, LQKENI. The CDR3 is 15 amino acids. The CDR3, as DNA: TGTGCCAGCTCACCAACTAGCGGGAGCTACAATGAGCAGTTCTTC. It codes for CASSPTSGSYNEQFF.